This TCR beta chain emerged from a study of cytomegalovirus exposure and HLA in healthy donors. Study in general: Membership in the Caucasian-associated ancestry cluster was found for about 80% of 300 to 500 genotyped donors.

The J segment lost 4 bases and the V segment lost 5 bases, leaving 7 bases of the junction unmatched. CDR1 and CDR2 from the germline V gene are SGHTA and FQGNSA. CDR3 size: 15 residues. PCR primers comprised 60 Vbeta and 13 Jbeta primers. Clones were sequenced by immunoSEQ multiplex PCR, and TCRdb holds only the in-frame ones, with some missing. The top ten hold 10% to 12% of the sample, which has approximately 150,000 clones, 60% to 80% seen once. Study-level results: Later analysis identified several of the most significant clusters that appeared linked to common viral pathogens. A prior analysis recorded that most TCR beta V segments were productive about 87% or about 30% of the time. As was reported, the classifier diagnosed cytomegalovirus status with high specificity and sensitivity.

Details on this clone: Its antigen is undetermined.

Sample: PBMCs. V gene TRBV7-2 combines with J gene TRBJ1-5; TRBD1 matches 8 bases. The TCR was taken from a man aged 18 to 35 in good health and CMV-seropositive. In DNA form, the CDR3 reads TGTGCCAGCAGCCATGCCGGGACAGGAAATCAGCCCCAGCATTTT. Translating gives CASSHAGTGNQPQHF.